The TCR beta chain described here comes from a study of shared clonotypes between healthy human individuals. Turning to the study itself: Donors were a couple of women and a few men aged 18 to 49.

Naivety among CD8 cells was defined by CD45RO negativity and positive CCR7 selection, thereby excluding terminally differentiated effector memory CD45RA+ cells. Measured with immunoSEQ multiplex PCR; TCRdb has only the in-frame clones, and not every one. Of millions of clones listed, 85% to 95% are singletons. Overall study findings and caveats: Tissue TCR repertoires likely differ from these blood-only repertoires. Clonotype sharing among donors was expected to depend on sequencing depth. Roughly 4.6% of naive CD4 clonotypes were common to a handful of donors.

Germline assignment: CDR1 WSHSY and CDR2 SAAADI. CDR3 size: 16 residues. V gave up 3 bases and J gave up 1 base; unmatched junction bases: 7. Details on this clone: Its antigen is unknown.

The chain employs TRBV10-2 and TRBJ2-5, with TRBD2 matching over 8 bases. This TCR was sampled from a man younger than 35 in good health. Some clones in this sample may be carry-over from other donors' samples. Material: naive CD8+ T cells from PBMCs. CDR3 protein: CASSDRVAGFQETQYF. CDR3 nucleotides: TGCGCCAGCAGTGATCGGGTAGCGGGATTCCAAGAGACCCAGTACTTC.